These T cell receptor beta chains were read from a single sample in a study of blood T cell repertoires in COVID-19. Here immunoSEQ multiplex PCR was the method, and the copy in TCRdb shows in-frame clones only, minus some. This sample has tens of thousands of clones, with more than 75% found just once. What was sequenced was peripheral blood. These receptor sequences come from a man aged 50 to 59 with active COVID-19. Both conserved end residues are part of each CDR3. Each record gives: clone size, J gene, D gene, V gene, CDR3 protein, CDR3 DNA. A D gene is named only where the DNA matches it firmly. Size values are once, few and many counts, or a class for expanded clones, and some rows have none.

NA | TRBJ1-2 | NA | TRBV2 | CASSAGGTNYGYTF | TGTGCCAGCAGTGCGGGGGGAACTAACTATGGCTACACCTTC
medium-sized | TRBJ2-1 | NA | TRBV28 | CASSWERDEQFF | TGTGCCAGCAGTTGGGAGAGGGATGAGCAGTTCTTC
NA | TRBJ2-7 | TRBD1 | TRBV5-1 | CASSLTGAITYEQYF | TGCGCCAGCAGCTTGACAGGGGCGATCACCTACGAGCAGTACTTC
NA | TRBJ1-6 | NA | TRBV5-8 | CASSLGQNNSPLHF | TGTGCCAGCAGCTTAGGACAGAATAATTCACCCCTCCACTTT
NA | TRBJ1-2 | NA | TRBV29-1 | CSVGMGTNYGYTF | TGCAGCGTTGGGATGGGCACGAACTATGGCTACACCTTC
NA | TRBJ2-1 | TRBD2 | TRBV4-2 | CASSPRLAGGGSYNEQFF | TGTGCCAGCAGCCCCCGACTAGCGGGGGGTGGCTCCTACAATGAGCAGTTCTTC
NA | TRBJ1-2 | TRBD1 | TRBV6-5 | CASSYRGQGSYGYTF | TGTGCCAGCAGTTACCGTGGACAGGGCAGTTATGGCTACACCTTC
NA | TRBJ1-3 | NA | TRBV7-9 | CASSPAGLSSGNTIYF | TGTGCCAGCAGCCCCGCGGGACTAAGCTCTGGAAACACCATATATTTT
once | TRBJ2-3 | TRBD2 | TRBV19 | CASSIAGLSARTQYF | TGTGCCAGTAGTATAGCGGGACTAAGTGCCCGTACGCAGTATTTT
NA | TRBJ2-4 | NA | TRBV25-1 | CASRPFGEGVAKNIQYF | TGTGCCAGCAGACCTTTCGGGGAGGGGGTAGCCAAAAACATTCAGTACTTC
NA | TRBJ2-6 | NA | TRBV18 | CASSRSGGANVLTF | TGTGCCAGCTCACGGAGTGGGGGGGCCAACGTCCTGACTTTC
NA | TRBJ1-5 | NA | TRBV9 | CASSPEGGANQPQHF | TGTGCCAGCAGCCCGGAAGGAGGCGCCAATCAGCCCCAGCATTTT
NA | TRBJ2-3 | NA | TRBV7-3 | CASSLSASTDTQYF | TGTGCCAGCAGCTTAAGCGCTAGCACAGATACGCAGTATTTT
NA | TRBJ1-1 | NA | TRBV19 | CASSRTVLNTEAFF | TGTGCCAGTAGTAGGACAGTTTTGAACACTGAAGCTTTCTTT
NA | TRBJ2-1 | TRBD1 | TRBV4-2 | CASSQFGQGNYNEQFF | TGTGCCAGCAGCCAATTCGGACAGGGGAATTACAATGAGCAGTTCTTC
NA | TRBJ2-7 | TRBD2 | TRBV6-4 | CASIWVLAGGPYEQYF | TGTGCCAGCATCTGGGTTCTAGCGGGAGGTCCCTACGAGCAGTACTTC
NA | TRBJ2-1 | TRBD2 | TRBV5-1 | CASSLVVSGNEQFF | TGCGCCAGCAGCTTGGTGGTTAGCGGGAATGAGCAGTTCTTC
few | TRBJ2-5 | NA | TRBV12-3/TRBV12-4 | CASILGTSETQYF | TGTGCCAGCATCCTCGGGACTTCTGAGACCCAGTACTTC
NA | TRBJ2-7 | NA | TRBV28 | CASSGRDSPFSYEQYF | TGTGCCAGCAGTGGACGGGACTCTCCTTTTTCCTACGAGCAGTACTTC
NA | TRBJ2-7 | NA | TRBV27 | CASRRGRDTYEQYF | TGTGCCAGCAGACGGGGCAGGGACACCTACGAGCAGTACTTC